This is a list of T cell receptor beta chains from one sample in a study of cytomegalovirus exposure and HLA in healthy donors. Profiled with immunoSEQ multiplex PCR; TCRdb holds only in-frame clones, not every one. This table holds under 120,000 clones, about 79% found once. Sequencing input: PBMCs. Receptors originate from a man aged 45 to 65 in good health and CMV-seropositive. The CDR3 runs from the conserved cysteine through the conserved F or W.

>TRBJ2-3|TRBV19
CASTETDTQYF
>TRBJ1-6|TRBV28
CASSFSGTGSGSYNSPLHF
>TRBJ2-1|TRBV4-2
CASSQVGLLADNEQFF
>TRBJ2-7|TRBV11-2
CASTSGGVSYEQYF
>TRBJ1-2|TRBV19
CASSIVPGRYGYTF
>TRBJ2-7|TRBV5-4
CASSSKRQGAYEQYF
>TRBJ1-5|TRBV28
CASSFPISTGENQPQHF
>TRBJ2-3|TRBV2
CASTRQAGGYTDTQYF
>TRBJ1-1|TRBV7-9
CASSAGDLGTEAFF
>TRBJ2-2|TRBV11-3
CASSSGQGRTGELFF
>TRBJ2-5|TRBV5-6
CASTTGGKETQYF
>TRBJ1-5|TRBV6-5
CASSLTGGADQPQHF
>TRBJ2-7|TRBV6-1
CASRGEGGEQYF
>TRBJ2-7|TRBV9
CASSPKGGETYEQYF
>TRBJ2-2|TRBV5-6
CASSLHLGAGRTGELFF
>TRBJ1-2|TRBV18
CASSPNRGPNYGYTF
>TRBJ2-5|TRBV10-2
CASSEFLRVKETQYF
>TRBJ2-1|TRBV2
CASRGDRGNEQFF
>TRBJ2-3|TRBV4-1
CASSRMRSGGADTQYF
>TRBJ2-2|TRBV2
CASSLDRVGTGELFF
>TRBJ2-5|TRBV4-1
CASSQVPGLAVETQYF
>TRBJ2-7|TRBV30
CAWSAWTGTGGNEQYF
>TRBJ2-6|TRBV30
CAWSQGGTGANVLTF
>TRBJ1-4|TRBV10-3
CAISEGGRLFF
>TRBJ2-4|TRBV19
CASSTGNPGAIAKNIQYF
>TRBJ2-3|TRBV7-3
CASSPGGIYTQYF
>TRBJ2-3|TRBV5-6
CASSIPAALGPSTDTQYF
>TRBJ2-7|TRBV6-1
CASSDFWGQGSSYEQYF
>TRBJ1-2|TRBV5-4
CASSSKRTLPGQGGTGYTF
>TRBJ2-2|TRBV2
CASRVTGYVGELFF
>TRBJ2-6|TRBV6-1
CASSERGPGANVLTF
>TRBJ2-5|TRBV5-1
CASSYGLAGAQETQYF
>TRBJ1-4|TRBV7-8
CASSLRDRGNEKLFF
>TRBJ2-5|TRBV6-1
CASSEPPTGGFETQYF
>TRBJ1-6|TRBV5-6
CASSLGQGATLLGLHF
>TRBJ2-7|TRBV2
CASSVLGQGAYEQYF
>TRBJ2-3|TRBV19
CASSISLSTDTQYF
>TRBJ1-3|TRBV19
CATATVSGNTIYF
>TRBJ2-5|TRBV6-5
CASSYSRGGETQYF
>TRBJ2-3|TRBV2
CATEGPPWTDTQYF
>TRBJ1-2|TRBV2
CASSERGALRGYTF